The clone carrying this T cell receptor beta chain has just a few counts. Profiling relied on immunoSEQ multiplex PCR, and the TCRdb table lists in-frame clones only, not all of them. Of approximately 250,000 clones listed, 80% to 95% are singletons. This sample was taken from a study of blood T cell repertoires in COVID-19. On the study more broadly: T cells, B-cell-depleted T cells, or PBMCs supplied cDNA or gDNA.

The CDR3 has 16 residues. The V gene's germline CDR1 is KGHSH and CDR2 LQKENI. V dropped 1 base and J dropped 4 bases, with 14 bases sitting between them. The genes are TRBV18 and TRBJ1-5; TRBD1 might be the D (6 bases). The specimen sequenced was peripheral blood. This TCR was sampled from a man younger than 45 with COVID-19, enrolled during active disease. CDR3 sequence: CASSPQSQGNNQPQHF. The DNA of the CDR3 is TGTGCCAGCTCACCACAGTCACAGGGAAATAATCAGCCCCAGCATTTT. The complete variable domain, with remaining parts taken from reference TRBV18 and TRBJ1-5, reads NAGVMQNPRHLVRRRGQEARLRCSPMKGHSHVYWYRQLPEEGLKFMVYLQKENIIDESGMPKERFSAEFPKEGPSILRIQQVVRGDSAAYFCASSPQSQGNNQPQHFGDGTRLSIL.